This passage covers 10 T cell receptor beta chains from one sample sequenced in a study of cytomegalovirus exposure and HLA in healthy donors. In the PCR, 60 Vbeta and 13 Jbeta primers were used. Data came from immunoSEQ multiplex PCR; TCRdb stores just in-frame clones and leaves some out. Among roughly 120,000 clones listed, around 77% were seen once. Sequencing was done on a sample of PBMCs. The origin of the receptors is a middle-aged woman in good health and CMV-seropositive.

This clone has only one observation. This rearrangement joins TRBV7-9 to TRBJ1-2; TRBD1 matches 7 bases. CDR3 size: 13 residues. The V gene end was trimmed by 3 bases and the J gene end by 8 bases; junction bases not matched to a gene: 6. Germline V gene sequence: CDR1 SEHNR, CDR2 FQNEAQ (reference sequence). The chain's CDR3 is CASSLAGGDGYTF. CDR3 in DNA: TGTGCCAGCAGCTTGGCAGGGGGAGACGGCTACACCTTC.

A note on this clone: This specimen includes other DNA sequences encoding the same CDR3. This chain uses TRBV30 with TRBJ1-4, with D possibly TRBD1 on 6 matching bases. Germline CDR1 and CDR2: GTSNPN and SVGIG (reference sequence). V lost 0 bases and J 8 bases, leaving 10 bases between the germline ends. The CDR3 is 13 residues long. The CDR3 protein is CAWSVQGREKLFF. The CDR3 coding sequence is TGTGCCTGGAGTGTACAGGGAAGGGAAAAACTGTTTTTT.

The chain carries TRBV7-3 and TRBJ2-2; D is unresolved. V lost 5 bases and J lost 7, with 8 bases in between. The CDR3 has 12 amino acids. Germline V lookup: CDR1 SGHTA, CDR2 FQGTGA. This chain's CDR3 is CASSPSVGELFF. The DNA of the CDR3 is TGTGCCAGCAGCCCCTCGGTCGGGGAGCTGTTTTTT.

This clone came up a few times. V and J are TRBV10-3 and TRBJ2-1, with D perhaps TRBD2 (7 bases). Trimming removed 10 bases at V and 9 bases at J, with 25 bases between. This CDR3 is 15 amino acids long. Per the germline V gene, CDR1 is ENHRY and CDR2 is SYGVKD. The CDR3 is CATRGASGRGGEQFF. DNA for the CDR3: TGTGCCACTCGGGGGGCTAGCGGACGGGGCGGTGAGCAGTTCTTC.

The chain uses TRBV28 and TRBJ2-7; 7 bases are shared with TRBD2. The CDR3 sequence is 15 residues long. Per germline, CDR1 MDHEN and CDR2 SYDVKM. With V trimmed by 3 bases and J by 7 bases, 12 bases remained unmatched. CDR3 protein: CASSFVVGRLWEQYF. CDR3 coding DNA: TGTGCCAGCAGTTTCGTGGTCGGGAGGCTATGGGAGCAGTACTTC.

The chain has TRBV29-1 and TRBJ2-3; D perhaps matches TRBD2 (5 bases). Deletions cut 7 bases from V and 6 bases from J, with 17 bases between. The germline CDR1 and CDR2 sequences are SQVTM and ANQGSEA. This CDR3 has 13 residues. The CDR3 region is CSARESPGDTQYF. DNA of the CDR3: TGCAGCGCCCGGGAATCCCCCGGCGATACGCAGTATTTT.

The chain is built from TRBV7-3 and TRBJ2-5; TRBD2 might be the D (5 bases). There are 13 residues in the CDR3. With 6 bases removed from V and 5 bases from J, the gap between germline ends came to 13 bases. Germline assignment: CDR1 SGHTA and CDR2 FQGTGA. CDR3 protein: CASRKGPGETQYF. CDR3 in DNA: TGTGCCAGCAGGAAAGGACCGGGGGAGACCCAGTACTTC.

The chain is built from TRBV11-2 and TRBJ2-7; D ambiguous. Germline V gene sequence: CDR1 SGHAT, CDR2 FQNNGV. The length of the CDR3 is 14 residues. The V end was cut by 5 bases, the J end by 3 bases, with 14 bases between. CDR3 in amino acids: CASSVSSPNYEQYF. In DNA, the CDR3 is TGTGCCAGCAGCGTTAGTTCACCAAACTACGAGCAGTACTTC.

The chain joins TRBV28 to TRBJ2-2; 9 positions agree with TRBD2. The CDR3 is 15 residues long. Germline V CDR1 and CDR2: MDHEN, SYDVKM. After removal of 7 bases from V and 0 bases from J, the junction contained 3 bases not matched to a gene. CDR3 residues: CASIGGRANTGELFF. DNA for the CDR3: TGTGCCAGCATAGGCGGGAGGGCGAACACCGGGGAGCTGTTTTTT.

The chain is built from TRBV2 and TRBJ1-2; weak D call: TRBD1 (6 bases). Between the trimmed V and J ends, which lost 0 bases and 6 bases, there was a span of 14 bases. This CDR3 comprises 15 residues. Germline assignment: CDR1 SNHLY and CDR2 FYNNEI. CDR3 residues: CASSEARGLLDGYTF. The CDR3 coding sequence is TGTGCCAGCAGTGAAGCGCGGGGGCTGTTGGATGGCTACACCTTC.